Below, 17 T cell receptor beta chains from the same sample are listed, as sequenced in a study of OX40 agonist ivuxolimab in advanced cancers. The repertoire was sequenced with immunoSEQ multiplex PCR; TCRdb's copy has only in-frame clones and lacks some. The sample consists of under 55,000 clones, approximately 87% of them appearing once. This specimen was CD4+ or CD8+ T cells sorted from blood, taken in a trial of the OX40 agonist ivuxolimab. The receptors originated from an adult with an advanced solid tumor such as melanoma, head and neck, liver or kidney cancer.

V is TRBV18 and J is TRBJ1-2; weak D call: TRBD1 (6 bases). Trimming took 3 bases from V and 7 from J, leaving 18 bases between them. The length of the CDR3 is 15 residues. In germline, CDR1 is KGHSH, CDR2 LQKENI. The chain's CDR3 is CASSPEQGRWVGYTF. In nucleotides, the CDR3 is TGTGCCAGCTCACCCGAACAGGGAAGGTGGGTTGGCTACACCTTC.

The rearrangement links TRBV7-3 to TRBJ1-1; maybe TRBD1 (5 bases). The CDR3 length is 13 residues. Germline V CDR1 and CDR2: SGHTA, FQGTGA. Trimming shortened V by 3 bases and J by 4 bases, and 9 bases separated the two germline ends. DNA for the CDR3: TGTGCCAGCAGCTTTTCGGGGCTCACTGAAGCTTTCTTT. Translation: CASSFSGLTEAFF.

This clone was recorded once. The gene calls are TRBV6-4 and TRBJ1-1, with a weak D call TRBD1 (5 bases). This CDR3 comprises 16 residues. Germline loops: CDR1 MRHNA, CDR2 SNTAGT. V was pared by 0 bases and J by 1 base, with 12 bases between. CDR3 nucleotides: TGTGCCAGCAGTGACTCTAAGGGGACGGGGAACACTGAAGCTTTCTTT. Its translation is CASSDSKGTGNTEAFF.

The chain employs TRBV10-2 and TRBJ1-2, with D perhaps TRBD1 (5 bases). V was pared by 7 bases and J by 4 bases, with 13 bases between. Germline-derived CDR1 and CDR2 are WSHSY and SAAADI. This CDR3 comprises 13 residues. The CDR3 sequence: CASTQQVLYGYTF. CDR3 sequence (DNA): TGCGCCAGCACTCAACAGGTGCTCTATGGCTACACCTTC.

This clone has a single count. The chain joins TRBV10-3 to TRBJ2-1; 8 bases line up with TRBD1. The CDR3 is made up of 16 amino acids. V shed 7 bases and J 5 bases; nucleotides not matched to a gene: 13. Germline assignment: CDR1 ENHRY and CDR2 SYGVKD. CDR3 sequence (DNA): TGTGCCATCACACTGGACAGGGCTGTCCCTAACAATGAGCAGTTCTTC. Its translation: CAITLDRAVPNNEQFF.

The chain carries TRBV19 and TRBJ2-7; tentatively, D is TRBD1 (5 bases). The V end was cut by 5 bases, the J end by 10 bases, with 12 bases between. Germline V gene data show CDR1 as LNHDA and CDR2 as SQIVND (reference sequence). This CDR3 comprises 11 residues. The CDR3 region has the DNA TGTGCCAGTAGTGAAGGGGCGCTCCAGTACTTC. Translating gives CASSEGALQYF.

The CDR3 sequence: CASSLRAMDVVYTGELFF. Here the CDR3 DNA reads TGTGCCAGCAGCTTAAGGGCGATGGATGTGGTTTACACCGGGGAGCTGTTTTTT. V is TRBV7-6 and J is TRBJ2-2; D not certain. Trimming cost V 2 bases and J 3 bases, with 19 bases left between them. The germline V gene has CDR1 SGHVS and CDR2 FNYEAQ. CDR3 length equals 18 residues.

This clone appeared once. The gene calls are TRBV6-5 and TRBJ1-1; D is possibly TRBD1 (5 bases). The V end was cut by 5 bases, the J end by 6 bases, with 16 bases between. The CDR3 is 14 amino acids. Germline CDR1 is MNHEY and CDR2 is SVGAGI. CDR3 region: CASSEGAGQAEAFF. The CDR3 DNA reads TGTGCCAGCAGTGAAGGGGCAGGGCAGGCTGAAGCTTTCTTT.

V is TRBV10-1 and J is TRBJ2-3, with D perhaps given as TRBD1 or TRBD2 (6 bases each). Germline loops: CDR1 WNHNN, CDR2 SYGVQD (reference sequence). Trimming took off 5 bases at V and 4 bases at J, with 13 bases between the two ends. The CDR3 covers 14 residues. CDR3 loop: CASSTQGRSDTQYF. The CDR3 DNA is TGCGCCAGCAGTACTCAGGGGAGGTCAGATACGCAGTATTTT.

Here the CDR3 DNA reads TGCAGCGTTGGGGGACCAAAGGGCTACGAGCAGTACTTC. This sequence encodes CSVGGPKGYEQYF. This chain joins TRBV29-1 and TRBJ2-7; possibly TRBD1 or TRBD2 for D (5 bases each). CDR3 length: 13 residues. Germline V lookup: CDR1 SQVTM, CDR2 ANQGSEA. V was pared by 4 bases and J by 3 bases, with 13 bases between.

The rearrangement joins TRBV5-6 to TRBJ1-5; 7 nucleotides line up with TRBD1. Germline assignment: CDR1 SGHDT and CDR2 YYEEEE. The CDR3 length is 14 residues. V trimming: 1 base; J trimming: 5 bases; junction bases outside the gene matches: 3. DNA of the CDR3: TGTGCCAGCAGCTTGAAAACAGGGGATCAGCCCCAGCATTTT. This gives the protein CASSLKTGDQPQHF.

The gene calls are TRBV10-3 and TRBJ1-1; the D is unclear. This CDR3 is built from 15 residues. V lost 3 bases to trimming and J lost 2 bases, with 13 bases between them. CDR1 and CDR2 (germline): ENHRY, SYGVKD. Written as DNA, the CDR3 is TGTGCCATCAGTGAACCTAGTGGCAGCAACACTGAAGCTTTCTTT. Its protein product is CAISEPSGSNTEAFF.

V and J are TRBV19 and TRBJ2-2; TRBD1 is a possible D gene (5 bases). The germline V and J ends were trimmed by 3 bases and 1 base, with 9 bases remaining between them. The CDR3 covers 15 residues. Germline loops: CDR1 LNHDA, CDR2 SQIVND (reference sequence). The CDR3 is CASSIWGQNTGELFF. The CDR3 nucleotides read TGTGCCAGTAGTATTTGGGGCCAGAACACCGGGGAGCTGTTTTTT. Supplemented by reference TRBV19 and TRBJ2-2, the full variable domain reads DGGITQSPKYLFRKEGQNVTLSCEQNLNHDAMYWYRQDPGQGLRLIYYSQIVNDFQKGDIAEGYSVSREKKESFPLTVTSAQKNPTAFYLCASSIWGQNTGELFFGEGSRLTVL.

The genes are TRBV14 and TRBJ2-7; D is unclear. The CDR3 has 14 residues. CDR1 is SGHDN, CDR2 FVKESK, per germline. V was cut by 3 bases and J by 5 bases, with 14 bases left in between. CDR3 nucleotide sequence: TGTGCCAGCAGCCACCTGGGTTCTTGGGACGAGCAGTACTTC. It codes for CASSHLGSWDEQYF. The whole variable domain, filled in from reference TRBV14 and TRBJ2-7, reads EAGVTQFPSHSVIEKGQTVTLRCDPISGHDNLYWYRRVMGKEIKFLLHFVKESKQDESGMPNNRFLAERTGGTYSTLKVQPAELEDSGVYFCASSHLGSWDEQYFGPGTRLTVT.

This clone was found once. V usage is TRBV5-1 and J usage is TRBJ2-5; no reliable D call. This CDR3 has 12 amino acids. V was pared by 1 base and J by 1 base, with 2 bases between. The germline V gene encodes CDR1 SGHRS and CDR2 YFSETQ. The CDR3 DNA sequence: TGCGCCAGCAGCTTGTCCCAAGAGACCCAGTACTTC. It is translated as CASSLSQETQYF.

The rearrangement links TRBV11-2 to TRBJ1-1; no definite D call. The CDR3 runs 13 residues. Germline CDR1 reads SGHAT; CDR2 reads FQNNGV. Trimming cost V 8 bases and J 1 base, with 11 bases left between them. CDR3: CASSSSGNTEAFF. The CDR3 DNA is TGTGCCAGCTCCTCGAGTGGGAACACTGAAGCTTTCTTT.

V gene TRBV5-1 combines with J gene TRBJ1-3; D gene ambiguous. Trimming took 0 bases from V and 0 from J, leaving 7 bases between them. CDR3 length: 15 amino acids. CDR1 SGHRS and CDR2 YFSETQ come from the germline V gene. CDR3 amino acids: CASSLAGDSGNTIYF. The CDR3 coding sequence is TGCGCCAGCAGCTTGGCTGGCGACTCTGGAAACACCATATATTTT. The full variable domain, in which reference TRBV5-1 and TRBJ1-3 provide the parts outside the CDR3, is KAGVTQTPRYLIKTRGQQVTLSCSPISGHRSVSWYQQTPGQGLQFLFEYFSETQRNKGNFPGRFSGRQFSNSRSEMNVSTLELGDSALYLCASSLAGDSGNTIYFGEGSWLTVV.